One TCR beta chain is described in this entry. The sample originates from a study of cytomegalovirus exposure and HLA in healthy donors. The primer mix had 60 Vbeta and 13 Jbeta primers. Clones were read by immunoSEQ multiplex PCR, and TCRdb kept only the in-frame ones, dropping some. The table has roughly 120,000 clones, 77% seen once; the top ten hold 3.5% to 4%. CDR3 size: 18 residues. Germline V gene sequence: CDR1 SGHVS, CDR2 FQNEAQ. The junction had 5 bases not matched to a gene; V was cut back by 0 bases and J by 2 bases. Input material: PBMCs. The chain is built from TRBV7-8 and TRBJ2-1; 12 bases agree with TRBD2. This receptor was obtained from a human donor in good health. DNA for the CDR3: TGTGCCAGCAGCTTAGCGACCCGGACTAGCGGGACCTACAATGAGCAGTTCTTC. Translating gives CASSLATRTSGTYNEQFF.